This T cell receptor beta chain was profiled in a study of blood T cell repertoires in COVID-19. In the study overall: COVID-19 samples from acute and convalescent phases originated in the United States, Italy and Spain.

Original processing methods: By means of reference gene primer amplification, nucleated cell counts were estimated. Sequenced by immunoSEQ multiplex PCR; TCRdb stores in-frame clones only, minus some. The V and J calls and clone size are taken from that table; D and trimming were inferred from the DNA. The sample lists a few hundred thousand clones; approximately 89% were seen once. CDR3 size: 14 residues. V lost 4 bases, J lost 3 bases, and 13 bases lay in between. Germline CDR1 and CDR2: SGHNT and YYREEE (reference sequence). This clone was seen repeatedly, ten times or more. Participants were aged about 18 to 100 years from around 26 US areas. Participant-reported clinical history was the basis for cohort assignment.

Sequences were obtained from PBMCs or T cells enriched from blood (not recorded which). The rearrangement uses TRBV5-4 and TRBJ1-2, with D perhaps TRBD1 (6 bases). This clonotype originated in a woman aged 40 to 50 who had been exposed to COVID-19. The CDR3 DNA follows: TGTGCCAGCAGCCAGGACAGCCCCCACTATGGCTACACCTTC. Residues: CASSQDSPHYGYTF.